These 28 T cell receptor beta chains originate from one sample sequenced in a study of T cells after yellow fever vaccination. TCRdb reanalysed the 5' RACE reads using MiXCR and keeps one entry per CDR3 protein. The sample shows roughly 340,000 distinct CDR3 sequences, about 9.5% of them seen only once. The sample was PBMCs, taken on the day of the first yellow fever vaccination. These TCRs come from a man aged 18 to 30 who received the YFV17D yellow fever vaccine.

This clonotype was counted many times. V is TRBV12-3 or TRBV12-4 and J is TRBJ1-3; unclear D gene. The CDR3 has 14 amino acids. The V gene lost 6 bases and the J gene lost 4 bases, with 13 bases spanning the gap. CDR3 sequence reads: CASSPRVKGNTIYF. CDR3 in DNA: TGTGCCAGCAGCCCAAGGGTGAAGGGAAACACCATATATTTT.

Comment on this clonotype: A single base separates this from a much larger clone, so it may be a read error. This chain joins TRBV24-1 and TRBJ1-5, with D tentatively TRBD1 (6 bases). From germline, CDR1 is KGHDR and CDR2 SFDVKD. Trimming pared 5 bases from V and 2 bases from J, leaving 12 bases between. The CDR3 has 15 residues. The CDR3 reads CATSGTVVGNQPQHF. The CDR3 region has the DNA TGTGCCACCAGTGGGACAGTCGTCGGCAATCAGCCCCAGCATTTT.

In its sample, this clonotype was seen a few times. The rearrangement joins TRBV4-3 to TRBJ2-1, with D perhaps TRBD1 (6 bases). The germline CDR1 and CDR2 sequences are LGHNA and YSLEER. Trimming removed 4 bases from V and 4 bases from J, with 14 bases in between. The CDR3 extends over 15 amino acids. DNA of the CDR3: TGCGCCAGCAGCCCCTGGACAGAAGCTTACAATGAGCAGTTCTTC. Protein product: CASSPWTEAYNEQFF.

This clonotype has a count of ten or more. The V gene is TRBV4-1, the J gene TRBJ1-3; no clear D gene. CDR3 length equals 15 residues. Trimming left V 0 bases short and J 7 bases short, with 13 bases between. The V gene's germline CDR1 is MGHRA and CDR2 YSYEKL. This CDR3 reads CASSQDPDFLNTIYF. In DNA, the CDR3 is TGCGCCAGCAGCCAAGATCCGGACTTCCTGAACACCATATATTTT.

The table lists this clonotype with many counts. The chain joins TRBV6-5 to TRBJ1-6; no clear D. V lost 2 bases and J lost 7, with 6 bases in between. Germline V lookup: CDR1 MNHEY, CDR2 SVGAGI. The CDR3 extends over 13 amino acids. CDR3 sequence: CASSYGVNSPLHF. The DNA of the CDR3 is TGTGCCAGCAGTTACGGCGTGAATTCACCCCTCCACTTT.

V usage is TRBV12-3 or TRBV12-4 and J usage is TRBJ1-2; D gene unclear. The CDR3 loop spans 13 amino acids. V was trimmed by 6 bases and J by 3 bases, leaving 11 bases between them. CDR3 sequence (DNA): TGTGCCAGCAGGCCGGGCATGGACTATGGCTACACCTTC. Its protein product is CASRPGMDYGYTF.

This clonotype has a count of ten or more. The rearrangement uses TRBV20-1 and TRBJ1-2; 8 bases line up with TRBD1. This CDR3 comprises 12 residues. V was pared by 6 bases and J by 2 bases, with 2 bases of the junction left unmatched. From germline, CDR1 is DFQATT and CDR2 SNEGSKA (reference sequence). The CDR3 nucleotides are TGCAGTGCCCGGACAGGGAACTATGGCTACACCTTC. It encodes CSARTGNYGYTF.

V is TRBV4-2 and J is TRBJ1-1; D remains unclear. Germline CDR1 is LGHNA and CDR2 is YNFKEQ. V was clipped by 3 bases and J by 4 bases, with 9 bases between them. This CDR3 region has 13 residues. This CDR3 is CASSHTPATEAFF. DNA for the CDR3: TGTGCCAGCAGCCACACTCCCGCCACTGAAGCTTTCTTT.

This clonotype was seen more than once but under ten times. The V and J genes are TRBV7-3 and TRBJ2-2; no clear D gene. V lost 6 bases and J lost 2, with 13 bases in between. Germline lookup yields CDR1 SGHTA and CDR2 FQGTGA. CDR3 length: 15 amino acids. The CDR3 DNA reads TGTGCCAGCAGTGACTCCAAGAGAAACACCGGGGAGCTGTTTTTT. Amino acid sequence: CASSDSKRNTGELFF.

Only a few counts were recorded for this clonotype. V is TRBV6-2 or TRBV6-3 and J is TRBJ2-1; tentatively, D is TRBD1 or TRBD2 (6 bases each). This CDR3 spans 16 amino acids. V lost 7 bases and J 0 bases, leaving 16 bases between the germline ends. Per the germline V gene, CDR1 is MNHEY and CDR2 is SVGEGT. The CDR3 spells CASIPSGGPSYNEQFF. CDR3 sequence (DNA): TGTGCCAGCATCCCCAGTGGGGGGCCCTCCTACAATGAGCAGTTCTTC.

The chain has TRBV6-6 and TRBJ2-1; D call uncertain. CDR1 is MNHNY, CDR2 SVGAGI, per germline (reference sequence). The CDR3 covers 13 residues. Trimming stripped 5 bases from V and 6 bases from J, with 11 bases between. CDR3 sequence reads: CASSLNSRNEQFF. The CDR3 coding sequence is TGTGCCAGCAGTCTAAACTCCCGCAATGAGCAGTTCTTC.

This clonotype has just a few counts. This chain joins TRBV20-1 and TRBJ1-6; no clear D. The CDR3 contains 12 residues. The germline V gene has CDR1 DFQATT and CDR2 SNEGSKA (reference sequence). The V and J ends lost 1 base and 6 bases respectively, with 4 bases between them. In DNA, the CDR3 is TGCAGTGCTAGAGTTGGTAATTCACCCCTCCACTTT. Translation: CSARVGNSPLHF.

V usage is TRBV5-1 and J usage is TRBJ1-2; 7 positions agree with TRBD1. Germline V gene data show CDR1 as SGHRS and CDR2 as YFSETQ. The CDR3 runs to 18 residues. Losses at the gene ends were 4 bases for V and 4 bases for J; bases not matched to a gene: 19. CDR3 nucleotides: TGCGCCAGCAGCCATTGGCCCGCCGGGACAGACGAAATCTATGGCTACACCTTC. Amino acid sequence: CASSHWPAGTDEIYGYTF. Full variable domain (outside the CDR3, taken from reference TRBV5-1 and TRBJ1-2): KAGVTQTPRYLIKTRGQQVTLSCSPISGHRSVSWYQQTPGQGLQFLFEYFSETQRNKGNFPGRFSGRQFSNSRSEMNVSTLELGDSALYLCASSHWPAGTDEIYGYTFGSGTRLTVV.

V gene TRBV27 combines with J gene TRBJ2-7, with 9 bases matching TRBD1. Germline CDR1 reads MNHEY; CDR2 reads SMNVEV (reference sequence). V gave up 10 bases and J gave up 7 bases; unmatched junction bases: 11. This CDR3 contains 13 residues. CDR3 in amino acids: CATLDRGNGEQYF. The CDR3 coding sequence is TGTGCCACCCTGGACAGGGGAAATGGAGAGCAGTACTTC.

This clonotype was seen more than once but under ten times. The chain links TRBV6-5 to TRBJ2-3, with 7 nucleotides matching TRBD2. The CDR3 consists of 14 residues. Germline V gene data show CDR1 as MNHEY and CDR2 as SVGAGI. After removal of 3 bases from V and 6 bases from J, the junction contained 6 bases not matched to a gene. The CDR3 reads CASSYGRGWDTQYF. CDR3 DNA sequence: TGTGCCAGCAGTTATGGGCGGGGGTGGGATACGCAGTATTTT.

V usage is TRBV18 and J usage is TRBJ1-5; a possible D gene is TRBD1 (5 bases). V shed 3 bases and J shed 0 bases, with 9 bases lying between them. Germline CDR1 and CDR2: KGHSH and LQKENI. The CDR3 is 15 amino acids. This CDR3 reads CASSPRGTSNQPQHF. Here the CDR3 DNA reads TGTGCCAGCTCACCCCGGGGGACTAGCAATCAGCCCCAGCATTTT.

The rearrangement links TRBV5-6 to TRBJ1-1; D is unresolved. This CDR3 is built from 15 residues. The V and J ends lost 4 bases and 1 base respectively, with 14 bases between them. In germline, CDR1 is SGHDT, CDR2 YYEEEE. The CDR3 region has the DNA TGTGCCAGCAGCCCGAGTCCCGGGCAGAACACTGAAGCTTTCTTT. Translating it yields CASSPSPGQNTEAFF.

This clonotype was detected a few times. The gene calls are TRBV7-2 and TRBJ1-6, with 7 bases matching TRBD1. The CDR3 has 13 amino acids. CDR1 SGHTA and CDR2 FQGNSA come from the germline V gene. V was clipped by 5 bases and J by 11 bases; unmatched bases: 6. CDR3 residues: CASSPRTGPPLHF. Here the CDR3 DNA reads TGTGCCAGCAGCCCAAGGACAGGCCCACCCCTCCACTTT.

The chain joins TRBV2 to TRBJ2-6, with D uncertain. V was cut by 11 bases and J by 1 base, with 3 bases left in between. The CDR3 covers 11 residues. The germline CDR1 and CDR2 sequences are SNHLY and FYNNEI. Here the CDR3 DNA reads TGTGCCTGTTCTGGGGCCAACGTCCTGACTTTC. It is translated as CACSGANVLTF.

The rearrangement uses TRBV4-1 and TRBJ1-1; D not certain. CDR3 size: 15 residues. In germline, CDR1 is MGHRA, CDR2 YSYEKL. Deletions cut 0 bases from V and 10 bases from J, with 18 bases between. The CDR3 here is CASSQDWRGVGGAFF. For the CDR3, the DNA is TGCGCCAGCAGCCAAGATTGGAGAGGCGTGGGTGGAGCTTTCTTT.

This clonotype was seen many times. V and J are TRBV9 and TRBJ2-4; D remains unclear. Germline V CDR1 and CDR2: SGDLS, YYNGEE. CDR3 length: 16 residues. The V end lost 0 bases, the J end lost 4 bases, and 14 bases lay between the germline ends. This chain's CDR3 is CASSVGISRVKNIQYF. CDR3 DNA: TGTGCCAGCAGCGTAGGGATTAGCAGAGTGAAAAACATTCAGTACTTC. The variable domain in full, with the rest retrieved from reference TRBV9 and TRBJ2-4, is DSGVTQTPKHLITATGQRVTLRCSPRSGDLSVYWYQQSLDQGLQFLIQYYNGEERAKGNILERFSAQQFPDLHSELNLSSLELGDSALYFCASSVGISRVKNIQYFGAGTRLSVL.

This chain's CDR3 is CASSLGVDRPGIQYF. The CDR3 DNA follows: TGTGCCAGCAGCTTGGGGGTCGACAGGCCGGGCATTCAGTACTTC. V is TRBV5-6 and J is TRBJ2-4; D perhaps matches TRBD1 (6 bases). There are 15 residues in the CDR3. Germline V gene lookup returns CDR1 SGHDT and CDR2 YYEEEE. V was pared by 0 bases and J by 9 bases, with 16 bases between.

The table lists this clonotype with a few counts. The chain carries TRBV28 and TRBJ1-5; D is unclear. The CDR3 covers 12 residues. V lost 5 bases, J lost 4 bases, and 6 bases lay in between. Germline V gives CDR1 MDHEN, CDR2 SYDVKM. This CDR3 reads CASSDLNQPQHF. The CDR3 nucleotides are TGTGCCAGCAGTGACCTTAATCAGCCCCAGCATTTT.

This clonotype was recorded a few times. The J gene is TRBJ1-4, the V gene TRBV5-5; no reliable D call. V shed 4 bases and J shed 6 bases, with 10 bases lying between them. The CDR3 is 13 residues long. Per germline, CDR1 SGHKS and CDR2 YYEKEE (reference sequence). As DNA, the CDR3 is TGTGCCAGCAGCGGAGACGCCCATGAAAAACTGTTTTTT. It translates to CASSGDAHEKLFF.

Concerning this clonotype itself: One junction end disagrees with the germline gene, perhaps due to a read error. CDR3 protein: CASSLEAGTSPLHF. The CDR3 DNA reads as TGTGCCAGCAGCCTAGAGGCAGGGACTTCACCCCTCCACTTT. The rearrangement links TRBV11-2 to TRBJ1-6; tentatively, D is TRBD1 (5 bases). CDR1 and CDR2 (germline): SGHAT, FQNNGV. This CDR3 spans 14 amino acids.

This clonotype was found a few times. The V gene is TRBV28, the J gene TRBJ2-1, with D perhaps matching TRBD2 (7 bases). The V and J ends lost 10 bases and 8 bases respectively, with 18 bases between them. Germline CDR1 reads MDHEN; CDR2 reads SYDVKM. The CDR3 length is 13 residues. CDR3: CATRAGGLHEQFF. In DNA form, the CDR3 reads TGTGCCACACGAGCCGGGGGGCTGCATGAGCAGTTCTTC.

At least ten counts were recorded for this clonotype. This chain links TRBV14 with TRBJ2-7; D is ambiguous. Trimming shortened V by 5 bases and J by 3 bases, and 11 bases separated the two germline ends. Germline V gene data show CDR1 as SGHDN and CDR2 as FVKESK. The CDR3 consists of 13 residues. The CDR3 DNA sequence: TGTGCCAGCAGCACACCCTCCAGCTACGAGCAGTACTTC. Protein product: CASSTPSSYEQYF.

This clonotype was counted ten times or more. This chain joins TRBV12-3 or TRBV12-4 and TRBJ2-2, with D hard to call. The CDR3 is 14 amino acids. Trimming stripped 1 base from V and 4 bases from J, with 7 bases between. The CDR3 DNA follows: TGTGCCAGCAGTTTAGTTTTAGGCACCGGGGAGCTGTTTTTT. It specifies CASSLVLGTGELFF.